The sequence of this TCR beta chain was determined in a study of T-cell reconstitution after alpha-beta-depleted transplantation in children. General study results and limits: High day-60 TCRbeta diversity in some patients came from surviving recipient T cells and thymic progenitors. In patients about two months after transplant, alpha-beta T cells reportedly arose from several hundred expanded graft clones.

Germline lookup yields CDR1 MDHEN and CDR2 SYDVKM. The CDR3 is made up of 14 amino acids. The V and J ends lost 7 bases and 0 bases respectively, with 13 bases between them. This clonotype was detected ten times or more. The antigen remains unidentified. The TCRbeta library was prepared with unique molecular identifiers. Via MiXCR, TCRdb re-called the PCR reads, giving one row per CDR3 protein. Here the sample spans over 150,000 distinct CDR3 sequences, over 8.5% being singletons. Sequenced material: PBMCs, taken before TCRalphabeta/CD19-depleted stem cell transplant. The chain recombines TRBV28 with TRBJ2-7; either TRBD1 or TRBD2 may supply D (5 bases each). The sequence came from a boy younger than 10 with acute myeloid leukemia, due to receive a stem cell transplant. The CDR3 spells CASTQKGPSYEQYF. The CDR3 nucleotides read TGTGCCAGCACCCAGAAGGGACCCTCCTACGAGCAGTACTTC.